A selection of T cell receptor beta chains follows, all from one sample in a study of OX40 agonist ivuxolimab in advanced cancers. Some clones are missing from TCRdb's copy, which holds only in-frame ones; the method was immunoSEQ multiplex PCR. The table lists some 72,000 clones, about 90% of them singletons, with about 11% in the top ten. The input for sequencing was CD4+ or CD8+ T cells sorted from blood, taken in a trial of the OX40 agonist ivuxolimab. These TCRs come from an adult with an advanced solid tumor such as melanoma, head and neck, liver or kidney cancer. CDR3s include the opening cysteine and the closing phenylalanine or tryptophan. A D gene is named only where the DNA matches it firmly. Some rows mark clone size as missing; the rest say once, few, many or name a class of expanded clone.

j_call v_call d_call clone_size cdr3_nt cdr3_aa
TRBJ1-4 TRBV2 TRBD1 few TGTGCCAGCAGCGGTAGACAGGGGAGGGCGAAAGAAAAACTGTTTTTT CASSGRQGRAKEKLFF
TRBJ2-3 TRBV7-8 TRBD2 - TGTGCCAGCAGCTTATTAACTAGCGGGGGAGGAGACACAGATACGCAGTATTTT CASSLLTSGGGDTDTQYF
TRBJ1-4 TRBV6-5 - - TGTGCCAGCTCATACAGGGAGACTAATGAAAAACTGTTTTTT CASSYRETNEKLFF
TRBJ1-1 TRBV7-2 - once TGTGCCAGCAGCTCCCCCCAAGCCCTACAGGGATGGTACACTGAAGCTTTCTTT CASSSPQALQGWYTEAFF
TRBJ2-7 TRBV11-2 - - TGTGCCAGCAGCTTAGATCTAACCTACGAGCAGTACTTC CASSLDLTYEQYF
TRBJ1-3 TRBV7-9 - - TGTGCCAGCAGCCCCGACAGGCCAAGCTCTGGAAACACCATATATTTT CASSPDRPSSGNTIYF
TRBJ1-1 TRBV13 - - TGTGCCAGCAGCCACCCCCTTAATGAAGCTTTCTTT CASSHPLNEAFF
TRBJ2-7 TRBV9 TRBD1 - TGTGCCAGCAGCGTAGGGGACAGCCCCTACGAGCAGTACTTC CASSVGDSPYEQYF
TRBJ2-1 TRBV10-3 TRBD1 - TGTGCCATCAGTGAGTTAGGGGGACAGGGGGATTACAATGAGCAGTTCTTC CAISELGGQGDYNEQFF
TRBJ2-7 TRBV7-2 - - TGTGCCAGCAGCTTTCGATACTACGAGCAGTACTTC CASSFRYYEQYF
TRBJ2-7 TRBV29-1 - - TGCAGCGTTGTCGACAGCTCCTACGAGCAGTACTTC CSVVDSSYEQYF
TRBJ2-7 TRBV30 - - TGTGCCTGTCAACCCGCGGAGACCTTAGAGCAGTACTTC CACQPAETLEQYF
TRBJ2-1 TRBV13 - - TGTGCCAGCAGCTCCGCGGGCTCCTACAATGAGCAGTTCTTC CASSSAGSYNEQFF
TRBJ2-5 TRBV11-2 - - TGTGCCAGCAGCCCTTTCGGGGGAACGGAGACCCAGTACTTC CASSPFGGTETQYF
TRBJ2-1 TRBV29-1 TRBD2 - TGCAGCGTAGCGGGGGGGAGCTCCTACAATGAGCAGTTCTTC CSVAGGSSYNEQFF
TRBJ1-3 TRBV7-9 - - TGTGCCAGCAGCTTATTTATCTCGGGGGTTGGAAACACCATATATTTT CASSLFISGVGNTIYF
TRBJ1-1 TRBV19 - once TGTGCCAGTAGTATCATAGGAGAGGGAGACACTGAAGCTTTCTTT CASSIIGEGDTEAFF
TRBJ1-2 TRBV6-6 - - TGTGCCAGCAGTTACCTCCCGGGGGATAACTATGGCTACACCTTC CASSYLPGDNYGYTF
TRBJ1-5 TRBV7-6 TRBD1 - TGTGCCAGCAGCATTGGACAGGGGGGCAATCAGCCCCAGCATTTT CASSIGQGGNQPQHF
TRBJ2-5 TRBV11-2 - - TGTGCCAGCAGCTTACCTTGGGGGGTGGAGACCCAGTACTTC CASSLPWGVETQYF
TRBJ2-2 TRBV10-3 TRBD1 - TGTGCCATCAGATCGGGACAGGGATCCGGGGAGCTGTTTTTT CAIRSGQGSGELFF
TRBJ1-5 TRBV5-3 - - TGTGCCAGAAGCCCCGAGAGGACAAATTCGAGCAATCAGCCCCAGCATTTT CARSPERTNSSNQPQHF